Here is one T cell receptor (beta chain) with its context. Its target is unknown. These data come from a study of vaccination and CD4 T cells after COVID-19. Looking at the study overall: Convalescent individuals numbered four females and six males, two being Hispanic. Findings and caveats of the study: The appearance of a median about 86% of reactive clones in convalescent patients occurred only post-vaccination.

Described treatment: roughly nine-day PBMC culture with coronavirus spike peptide pools or control peptides (ViraFEST assay). Culture conditions combined more than 1.5 million PBMCs per well with around 9.7 IU/ml IL-2 and roughly 9.1 ug/ml peptide pools. The CDR3 is made up of 16 amino acids. Germline V gives CDR1 DFQATT, CDR2 SNEGSKA (reference sequence). J lost 8 bases, V lost 1 base, and 14 bases had no gene match. The assay that was used to sequence DNA from cultured CD4+ T cells was the Oncomine TCR Beta short-read assay. TCRdb re-analysed the PCR reads in MiXCR, keeping a single row per CDR3 protein. The sample includes around 26,000 distinct CDR3 sequences, about 64% seen only once; the top ten take 15% to 20%.

This chain links TRBV20-1 with TRBJ1-2; TRBD1 matches at 9 bases. The specimen comprised CD4+ T cells from blood, cultured in vitro, sampled after SARS-CoV-2 vaccination. The origin of this receptor is a human donor who received a COVID-19 vaccine. The CDR3 DNA follows: TGCAGTGCTAGAGTATCGGACAGGGGCGACCGGTTGGGCTACACCTTC. Translating it yields CSARVSDRGDRLGYTF.